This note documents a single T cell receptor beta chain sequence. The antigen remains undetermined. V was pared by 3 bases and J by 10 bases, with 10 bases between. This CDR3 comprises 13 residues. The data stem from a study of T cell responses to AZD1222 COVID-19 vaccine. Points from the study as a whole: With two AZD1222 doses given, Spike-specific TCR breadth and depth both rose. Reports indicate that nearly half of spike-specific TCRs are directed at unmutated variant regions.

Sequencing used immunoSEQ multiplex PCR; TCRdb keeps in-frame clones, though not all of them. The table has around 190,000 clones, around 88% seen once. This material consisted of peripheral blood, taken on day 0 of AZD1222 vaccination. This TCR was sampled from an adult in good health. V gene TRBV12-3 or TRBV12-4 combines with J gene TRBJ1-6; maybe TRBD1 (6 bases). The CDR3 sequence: CASSFGGQSPLHF. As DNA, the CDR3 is TGTGCCAGCAGTTTCGGGGGGCAATCACCCCTCCACTTT.